Below, 17 T cell receptor beta chains from the same sample are listed, as sequenced in a study of T cells expressing NK-cell markers. For each CDR3 protein, TCRdb gives one entry from its re-call of the 5' RACE reads, without DNA. The specimen's table records about 380,000 distinct CDR3 sequences. What was sequenced was blood T cells: a sorted CD56 or NKG2C T cell subset, CD4+ or CD8+ T cells, or bulk PBMC T cells (not recorded which). The receptors here all came from a man aged 18-75 years in good health.

The chain joins TRBV12-3 or TRBV12-4 to TRBJ2-1; no DNA is available, so the TRBD2 call from TCRdb remains unchecked. This CDR3 is built from 17 residues. CDR3 loop: CASSWGGLAGSYNEQFF.

The chain combines TRBV20-1 with TRBJ2-1; checking the TCRdb D call of TRBD1 is not possible without DNA. Germline V gives CDR1 DFQATT, CDR2 SNEGSKA (reference sequence). CDR3 length equals 16 residues. The CDR3 sequence is CSARGVYRGHINEQFF.

The chain links TRBV6-1 to TRBJ2-2; TCRdb returns TRBD1, unconfirmable since there is no DNA. CDR3 length: 15 amino acids. Germline V CDR1 and CDR2: MNHNS, SASEGT. The CDR3 spells CASRDHRVGTGELFF.

J is TRBJ2-3 and V is TRBV5-1; TCRdb's D call, TRBD2, is unchecked because there is no DNA. Germline CDR1 is SGHRS and CDR2 is YFSETQ. CDR3 length: 20 amino acids. CDR3 in amino acids: CASSFGLAGPLPHSTDTQYF.

The chain carries TRBV20-1 and TRBJ2-2; TCRdb lists TRBD1, though no DNA is available to test this call. The CDR3 has 16 residues. CDR1 is DFQATT and CDR2 is SNEGSKA in the germline V gene (reference sequence). The CDR3 sequence: CSAPRGGRVETGELFF.

This chain joins TRBV5-1 and TRBJ1-1. The CDR3 is 17 amino acids. The germline V gene encodes CDR1 SGHRS and CDR2 YFSETQ. The CDR3 sequence is CASSLAGRANWGTEAFF.

V is TRBV5-1 and J is TRBJ2-2; TCRdb's D call, TRBD1, is unchecked because there is no DNA. Germline lookup yields CDR1 SGHRS and CDR2 YFSETQ. The CDR3 runs to 19 residues. This CDR3 is CASSPRTGGTLGVGGELFF.

The rearrangement joins TRBV18 to TRBJ2-3. Germline lookup yields CDR1 KGHSH and CDR2 LQKENI. The length of the CDR3 is 17 residues. The chain's CDR3 is CASSPFAGGWGTDTQYF.

The chain joins TRBV3-1 to TRBJ2-1; lacking DNA, the TRBD1 call made by TCRdb goes unchecked. In germline, CDR1 is LGHDT, CDR2 YNNKEL (reference sequence). The CDR3 is made up of 13 amino acids. The CDR3 sequence is CASSHLGVNEQFF.

The V gene is TRBV6-5, the J gene TRBJ2-7; checking the TCRdb D call of TRBD2 is not possible without DNA. Germline V CDR1 and CDR2: MNHEY, SVGAGI. The CDR3 is made up of 16 amino acids. The CDR3 protein is CASSYSGRGGLVEQYF.

The chain joins TRBV12-3 or TRBV12-4 to TRBJ2-7; TCRdb outputs TRBD1, but without DNA this stays unchecked. This CDR3 has 14 amino acids. CDR3 region: CASSRQGGGYEQYF.

The rearrangement links TRBV6-2 or TRBV6-3 to TRBJ1-1. This CDR3 has 14 residues. CDR1 and CDR2 from the germline V gene are MNHEY and SVGEGT. The CDR3 sequence is CASTRADMNTEAFF.

The chain recombines TRBV6-1 with TRBJ1-5. In germline, CDR1 is MNHNS, CDR2 SASEGT. CDR3 size: 14 residues. Here the CDR3 reads CASTRAERDQPQHF.

This sequence joins TRBV5-1 and TRBJ1-1; TCRdb calls TRBD1, which cannot be checked without DNA. The CDR3 is made up of 14 amino acids. Germline-derived CDR1 and CDR2 are SGHRS and YFSETQ. Here the CDR3 reads CASSRFRGDTEAFF.

The chain recombines TRBV2 with TRBJ1-5. CDR1 and CDR2 (germline): SNHLY, FYNNEI. This CDR3 has 16 residues. The CDR3 spells CASGRFSFTSNQPQHF.

The chain joins TRBV30 to TRBJ1-4. The germline V gene has CDR1 GTSNPN and CDR2 SVGIG (reference sequence). The CDR3 sequence is 13 residues long. This CDR3 reads CAWGGLNREKLFF.

CDR3 protein: CASSVVGGYEQYF. V is TRBV25-1 and J is TRBJ2-7. The CDR3 has 13 amino acids. Germline CDR1 and CDR2: MGHDK and SYGVNS.